This T cell receptor (beta chain) was obtained from a study of blood T cell repertoires in COVID-19 (dated by TCRdb to about 2020). Concerning the study at large: The collaborator samples originated in the United States, Italy and Spain and spanned the acute and convalescent phases of COVID-19. The material from the prospective study consisted of cDNA or gDNA derived from T cells, B-cell-depleted T cells, or PBMCs. Deeply sampled blood TCRbeta repertoires from subjects exposed to, actively infected with, or recovered from COVID-19 were included in the dataset. A freely available public database, intended as a resource for researchers studying the immune response to SARS-CoV-2, is where the repertoires were released. The samples were drawn from the first 160 participants of the ongoing ImmuneRACE study and from 1,254 subjects provided by 6 global collaborators. Sample metadata almost always included a de-identified subject ID, COVID-19 status, age in years and sex. HLA class I and class II types, where available, came from metadata supplied by the sample provider rather than from assay-based typing.

At one collaborating source in Seattle, patients were enrolled during active infection and were followed longitudinally through the course of disease. The collaborating institutions used their own protocols to collect whole blood in K2EDTA tubes. Collaborator samples were shipped for TCRbeta analysis as frozen whole blood, isolated PBMCs, or DNA extracted from either sample type. As for this clone: Its binding antigen is unknown. It has no much larger one-base neighbor in the sample; base qualities were not kept.

CDR1 and CDR2 (LNHDA, SQIVND) derive from the germline V gene (reference sequence). The CDR3 sequence holds 17 residues, the cysteine and phenylalanine included. Only the CDR3 region is kept as DNA, spanning 51 bases read in frame from base 1. The junction shows trimming of 3 bases on V and 6 bases on J, plus 21 bases between the germline ends. Broader findings and caveats from the paper: The amount of clinical and demographic metadata varied by source and participant and was provided uncurated.

TCRbeta CDR3 regions were amplified from genomic DNA by means of the immunoSEQ Assay, a bias-controlled multiplex PCR. As for the original processing: Nucleated cell counts per sample were estimated from amplification of reference gene primers within the assay. To quantify the absolute abundance of each unique TCRbeta CDR3 rearrangement, sequence reads were collapsed and filtered. Productive Simpson clonality was computed per sample as the square root of Simpson's diversity index over productive rearrangements. TCRdb holds this immuneACCESS table with in-frame rearrangements only. Some clones are missing; in checked studies, unresolved V genes explain under half, and the rest has no known cause. V and J calls and clone size are copied from that table; D and trimming were computed from the DNA. A total of about 240,000 clones appear in this sample, roughly 80% of them only once. The top ten constitute 7% to 10% of the sample.

Sequencing was done on a sample of peripheral blood. This sequence was found in a woman older than 75 with COVID-19, enrolled during active disease. This receptor chain uses TRBV19 and TRBJ2-1; perhaps TRBD1 is the D gene, with 5 bases matching. CDR3 protein: CASSISVGAATANEQFF. Read as DNA, the sequence is TGTGCCAGTAGTATTTCAGTAGGGGCGGCTACCGCCAATGAGCAGTTCTTC.